This T cell receptor beta chain was retrieved from a study of T cell changes during pregnancy in multiple sclerosis. This clone was seen a single time. The repertoire was sequenced with immunoSEQ multiplex PCR; TCRdb's copy has only in-frame clones and lacks some. The data contain around 39,000 clones, around 92% of them singletons. Germline CDR1 MGHRA, CDR2 YSYEKL. The CDR3 is made up of 16 amino acids. V lost 5 bases to trimming and J lost 10 bases; unmatched junction nucleotides: 14. The TCR originated in a female donor with multiple sclerosis, enrolled in a pregnancy study. The J gene is TRBJ1-6, the V gene TRBV4-1; 7 bases match TRBD1. The sample here was CD8+ T cells from peripheral blood mononuclear cells, taken before pregnancy. Written as DNA, the CDR3 is TGCGCCAGCAGCATTAACAGGGGCGAGATGAGCTCACCCCTCCACTTT. Amino acid sequence: CASSINRGEMSSPLHF.